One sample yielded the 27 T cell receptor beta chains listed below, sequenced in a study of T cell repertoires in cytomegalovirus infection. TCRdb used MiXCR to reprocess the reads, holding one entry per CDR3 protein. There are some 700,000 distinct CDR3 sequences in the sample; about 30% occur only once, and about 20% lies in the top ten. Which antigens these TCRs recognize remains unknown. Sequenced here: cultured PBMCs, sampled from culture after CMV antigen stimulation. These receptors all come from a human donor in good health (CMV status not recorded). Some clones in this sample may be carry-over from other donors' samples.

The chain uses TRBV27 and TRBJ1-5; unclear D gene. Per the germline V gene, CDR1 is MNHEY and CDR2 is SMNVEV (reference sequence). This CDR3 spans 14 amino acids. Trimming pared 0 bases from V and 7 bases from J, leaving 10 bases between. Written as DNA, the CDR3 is TGTGCCAGCAGTTTATCGATCCCCGGACAGCCCCAGCATTTT. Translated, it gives CASSLSIPGQPQHF.

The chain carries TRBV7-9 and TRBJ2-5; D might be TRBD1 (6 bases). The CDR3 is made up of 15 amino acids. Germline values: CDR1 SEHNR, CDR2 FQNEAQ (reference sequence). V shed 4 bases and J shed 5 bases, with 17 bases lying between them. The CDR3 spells CASSSPGQRKETQYF. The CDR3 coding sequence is TGTGCCAGCAGCTCGCCGGGACAACGAAAGGAGACCCAGTACTTC.

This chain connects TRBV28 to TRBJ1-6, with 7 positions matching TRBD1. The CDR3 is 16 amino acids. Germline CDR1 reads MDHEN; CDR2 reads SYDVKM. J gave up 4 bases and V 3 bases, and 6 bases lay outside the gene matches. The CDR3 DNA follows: TGTGCCAGCAGTTTGATGACAGGGTATTATAATTCACCCCTCCACTTT. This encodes CASSLMTGYYNSPLHF.

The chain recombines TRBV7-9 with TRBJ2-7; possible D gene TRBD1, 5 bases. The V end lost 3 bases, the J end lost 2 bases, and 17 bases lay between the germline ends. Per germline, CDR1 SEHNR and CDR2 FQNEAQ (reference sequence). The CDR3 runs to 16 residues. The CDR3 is CASSLGWKDTAYEQYF. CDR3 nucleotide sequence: TGTGCCAGCAGCTTGGGGTGGAAGGACACCGCCTACGAGCAGTACTTC.

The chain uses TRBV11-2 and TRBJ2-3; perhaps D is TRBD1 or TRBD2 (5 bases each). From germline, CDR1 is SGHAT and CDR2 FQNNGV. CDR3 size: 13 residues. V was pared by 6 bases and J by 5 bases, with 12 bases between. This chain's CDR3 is CASRSHGGDTQYF. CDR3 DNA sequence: TGTGCCAGCAGGTCTCATGGGGGAGATACGCAGTATTTT.

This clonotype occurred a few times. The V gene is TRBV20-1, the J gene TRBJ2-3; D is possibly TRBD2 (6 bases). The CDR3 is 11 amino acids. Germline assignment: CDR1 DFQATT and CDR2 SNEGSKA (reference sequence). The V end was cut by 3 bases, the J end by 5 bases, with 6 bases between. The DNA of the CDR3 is TGCAGTGCTAGCGGGAGAGATACGCAGTATTTT. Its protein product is CSASGRDTQYF.

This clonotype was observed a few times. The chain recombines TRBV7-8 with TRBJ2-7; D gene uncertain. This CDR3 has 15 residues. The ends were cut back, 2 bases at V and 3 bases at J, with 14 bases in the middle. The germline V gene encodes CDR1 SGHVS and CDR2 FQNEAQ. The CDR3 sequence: CASSLNPRSDYEQYF. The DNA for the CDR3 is TGTGCCAGCAGCTTAAACCCGAGAAGTGACTACGAGCAGTACTTC.

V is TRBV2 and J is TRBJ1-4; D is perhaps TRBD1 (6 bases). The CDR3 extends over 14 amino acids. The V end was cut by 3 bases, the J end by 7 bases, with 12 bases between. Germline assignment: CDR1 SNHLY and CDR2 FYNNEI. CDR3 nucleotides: TGTGCCAGCAGTGACGTGGGGGCGAGTGAAAAACTGTTTTTT. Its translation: CASSDVGASEKLFF.

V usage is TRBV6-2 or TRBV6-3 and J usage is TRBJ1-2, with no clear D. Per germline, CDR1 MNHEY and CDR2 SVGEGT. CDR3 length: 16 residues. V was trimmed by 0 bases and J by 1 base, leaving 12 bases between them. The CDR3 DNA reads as TGTGCCAGCAGTTACTCGGGGTCAAGATTTAACTATGGCTACACCTTC. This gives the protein CASSYSGSRFNYGYTF.

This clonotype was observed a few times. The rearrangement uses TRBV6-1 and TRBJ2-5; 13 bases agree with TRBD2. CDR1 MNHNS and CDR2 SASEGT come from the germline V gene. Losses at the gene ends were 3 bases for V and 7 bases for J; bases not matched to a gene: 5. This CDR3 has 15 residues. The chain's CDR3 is CASSETSGRMGTQYF. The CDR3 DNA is TGTGCCAGCAGTGAGACTAGCGGGAGGATGGGGACCCAGTACTTC.

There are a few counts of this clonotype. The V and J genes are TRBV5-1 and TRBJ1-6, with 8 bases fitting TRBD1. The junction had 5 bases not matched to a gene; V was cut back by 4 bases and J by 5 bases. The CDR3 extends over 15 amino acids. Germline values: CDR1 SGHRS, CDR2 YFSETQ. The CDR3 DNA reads TGCGCCAGCAGCCTAACGACAGGGGATAATTCACCCCTCCACTTT. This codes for CASSLTTGDNSPLHF.

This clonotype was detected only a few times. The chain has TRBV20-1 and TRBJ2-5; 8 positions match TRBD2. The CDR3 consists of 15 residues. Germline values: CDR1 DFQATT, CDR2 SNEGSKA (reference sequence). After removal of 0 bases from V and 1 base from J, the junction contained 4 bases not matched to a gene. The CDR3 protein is CSARDGSGAQETQYF. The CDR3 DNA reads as TGCAGTGCTAGAGATGGTAGCGGGGCCCAAGAGACCCAGTACTTC.

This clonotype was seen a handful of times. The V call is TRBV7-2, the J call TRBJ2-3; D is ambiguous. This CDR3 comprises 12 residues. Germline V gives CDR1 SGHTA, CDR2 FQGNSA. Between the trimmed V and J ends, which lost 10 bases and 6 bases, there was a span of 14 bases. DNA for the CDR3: TGTGCCAACAAGATCAGCTCCGATACGCAGTATTTT. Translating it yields CANKISSDTQYF. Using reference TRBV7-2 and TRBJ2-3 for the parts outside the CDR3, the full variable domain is GAGVSQSPSNKVTEKGKDVELRCDPISGHTALYWYRQSLGQGLEFLIYFQGNSAPDKSGLPSDRFSAERTGGSVSTLTIQRTQQEDSAVYLCANKISSDTQYFGPGTRLTVL.

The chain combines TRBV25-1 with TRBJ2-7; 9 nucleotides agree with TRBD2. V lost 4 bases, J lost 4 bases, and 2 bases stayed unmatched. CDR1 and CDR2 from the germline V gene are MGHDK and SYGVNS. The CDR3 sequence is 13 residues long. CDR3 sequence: CASSGSGRYEQYF. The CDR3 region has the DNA TGTGCCAGCAGTGGGAGCGGGAGGTACGAGCAGTACTTC.

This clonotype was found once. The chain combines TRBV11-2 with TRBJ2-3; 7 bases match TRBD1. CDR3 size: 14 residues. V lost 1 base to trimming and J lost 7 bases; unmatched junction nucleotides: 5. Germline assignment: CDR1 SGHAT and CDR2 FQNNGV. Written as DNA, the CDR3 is TGTGCCAGCAGCTTAGTGGTCAGGGGGAATACGCAGTATTTT. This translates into CASSLVVRGNTQYF. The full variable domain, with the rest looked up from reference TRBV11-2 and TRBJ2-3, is EAGVAQSPRYKIIEKRQSVAFWCNPISGHATLYWYQQILGQGPKLLIQFQNNGVVDDSQLPKDRFSAERLKGVDSTLKIQPAKLEDSAVYLCASSLVVRGNTQYFGPGTRLTVL.

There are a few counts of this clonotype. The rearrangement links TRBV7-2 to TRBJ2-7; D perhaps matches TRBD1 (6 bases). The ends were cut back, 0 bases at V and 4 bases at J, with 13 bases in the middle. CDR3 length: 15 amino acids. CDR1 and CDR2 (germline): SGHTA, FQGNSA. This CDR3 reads CASSLAGAGEYEQYF. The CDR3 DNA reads TGTGCCAGCAGCTTAGCGGGGGCAGGGGAATACGAGCAGTACTTC.

The CDR3 sequence: CSARDRVDTYQPQHF. CDR3 bases: TGCAGTGCTAGAGATCGTGTGGACACCTATCAGCCCCAGCATTTT. The genes are TRBV20-1 and TRBJ1-5, with D possibly matching TRBD1 (5 bases). CDR1 is DFQATT, CDR2 SNEGSKA, per germline (reference sequence). The CDR3 is 15 amino acids. V lost 0 bases and J lost 5, with 14 bases in between.

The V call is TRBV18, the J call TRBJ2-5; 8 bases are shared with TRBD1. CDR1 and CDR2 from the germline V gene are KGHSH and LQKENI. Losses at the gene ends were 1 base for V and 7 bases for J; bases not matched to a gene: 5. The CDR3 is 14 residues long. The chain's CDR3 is CASSPQQGAGTQYF. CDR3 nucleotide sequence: TGTGCCAGCTCACCACAGCAGGGGGCCGGGACCCAGTACTTC. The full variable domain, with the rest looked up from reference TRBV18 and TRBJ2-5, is NAGVMQNPRHLVRRRGQEARLRCSPMKGHSHVYWYRQLPEEGLKFMVYLQKENIIDESGMPKERFSAEFPKEGPSILRIQQVVRGDSAAYFCASSPQQGAGTQYFGPGTRLLVL.

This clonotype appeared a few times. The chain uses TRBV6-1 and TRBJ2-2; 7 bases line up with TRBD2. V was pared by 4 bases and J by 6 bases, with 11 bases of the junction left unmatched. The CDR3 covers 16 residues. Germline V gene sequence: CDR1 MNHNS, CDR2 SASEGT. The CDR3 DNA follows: TGTGCCAGCAGTGCACGGTCCGGGGGGTGGCCCGGGGAGCTGTTTTTT. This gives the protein CASSARSGGWPGELFF.

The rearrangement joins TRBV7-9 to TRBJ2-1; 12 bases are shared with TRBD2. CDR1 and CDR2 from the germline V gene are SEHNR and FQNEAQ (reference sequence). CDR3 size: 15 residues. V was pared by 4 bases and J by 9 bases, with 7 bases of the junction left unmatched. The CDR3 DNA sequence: TGTGCCAGCAGCTCCAGACTAGCGGGAGTACCTGAGCAGTTCTTC. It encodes CASSSRLAGVPEQFF.

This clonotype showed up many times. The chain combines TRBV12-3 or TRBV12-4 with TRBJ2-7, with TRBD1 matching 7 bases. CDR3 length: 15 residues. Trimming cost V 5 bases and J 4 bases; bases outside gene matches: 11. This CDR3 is CASSRSVAGGYEQYF. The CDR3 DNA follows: TGTGCCAGCAGTCGATCAGTTGCAGGGGGATACGAGCAGTACTTC.

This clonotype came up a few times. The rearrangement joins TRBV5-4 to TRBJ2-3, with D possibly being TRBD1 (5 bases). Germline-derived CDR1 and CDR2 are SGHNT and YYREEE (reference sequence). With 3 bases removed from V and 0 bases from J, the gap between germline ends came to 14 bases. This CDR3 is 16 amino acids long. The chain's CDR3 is CASSSKQVVSTDTQYF. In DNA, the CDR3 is TGTGCCAGCAGCTCAAAACAGGTCGTCAGCACAGATACGCAGTATTTT.

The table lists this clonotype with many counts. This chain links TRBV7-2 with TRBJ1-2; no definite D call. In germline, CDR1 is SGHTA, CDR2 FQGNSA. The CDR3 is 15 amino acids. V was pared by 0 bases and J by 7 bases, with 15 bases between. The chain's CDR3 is CASSLALGVSAGYTF. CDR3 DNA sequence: TGTGCCAGCAGCTTAGCGCTCGGCGTCTCCGCTGGCTACACCTTC.

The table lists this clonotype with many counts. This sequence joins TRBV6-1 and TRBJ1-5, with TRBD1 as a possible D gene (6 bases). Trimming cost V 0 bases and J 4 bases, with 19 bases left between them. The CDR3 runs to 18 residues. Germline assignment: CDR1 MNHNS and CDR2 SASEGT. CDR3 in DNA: TGTGCCAGCAGTGAAGCCTGGGGGCCGCAAAGGGTGAATCAGCCCCAGCATTTT. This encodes CASSEAWGPQRVNQPQHF.

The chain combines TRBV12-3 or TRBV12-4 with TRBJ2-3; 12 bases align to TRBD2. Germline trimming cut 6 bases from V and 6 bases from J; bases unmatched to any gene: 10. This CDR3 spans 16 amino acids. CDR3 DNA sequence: TGTGCCAGCAGGCCCACTAGCGGGGGGACGCGGGATACGCAGTATTTT. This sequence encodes CASRPTSGGTRDTQYF.

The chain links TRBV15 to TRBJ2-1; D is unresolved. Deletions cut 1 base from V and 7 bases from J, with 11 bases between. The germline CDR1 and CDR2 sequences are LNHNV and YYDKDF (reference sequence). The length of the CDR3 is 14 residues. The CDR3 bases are TGTGCCACCAGCAGAGGTAGGCAGTTGAATGAGCAGTTCTTC. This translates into CATSRGRQLNEQFF. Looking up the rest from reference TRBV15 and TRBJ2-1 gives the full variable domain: DAMVIQNPRYQVTQFGKPVTLSCSQTLNHNVMYWYQQKSSQAPKLLFHYYDKDFNNEADTPDNFQSRRPNTSFCFLDIRSPGLGDTAMYLCATSRGRQLNEQFFGPGTRLTVL.

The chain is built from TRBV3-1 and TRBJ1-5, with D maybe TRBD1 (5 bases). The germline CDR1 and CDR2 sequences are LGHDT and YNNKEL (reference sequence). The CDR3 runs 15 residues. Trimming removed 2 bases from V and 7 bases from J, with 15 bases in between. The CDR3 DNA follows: TGTGCCAGCAGCCAAACCGGCAGGGACGGCCAGCCCCAGCATTTT. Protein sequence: CASSQTGRDGQPQHF.